This T cell receptor beta chain is drawn from a study of OX40 agonist ivuxolimab in advanced cancers. Context from the whole study: The costimulatory receptor OX40 (CD134) was targeted by ivuxolimab, a fully human IgG2 agonistic monoclonal antibody. Intravenous ivuxolimab was administered to patients every 2 weeks at six dose levels: 0.01, 0.1, 0.3, 1.5, 3 and 10 mg/kg. Among the roughly 52 dose-escalation patients, some 20 had hepatocellular carcinoma, about 15 melanoma, 9 renal cell carcinoma and 9 head and neck cancer. In the dose-escalation cohort, 82.7% of patients were male, and the mean age was around 60 years, with a range of about 23 to 80. Patients were allowed to have had prior anti-PD-1, anti-PD-L1 or anti-CTLA-4 therapy, and more than 30% of the dose-escalation patients had previously received checkpoint inhibitors. Partial responses were achieved by three dose-escalation patients, of whom one had hepatocellular carcinoma and two had cutaneous melanoma. Peripheral TCRbeta sequencing was intended to test whether TCR sequence diversity was altered and clonal T-cell expansion was caused by ivuxolimab. The paper reports the monotherapy dose-escalation portion (N of about 50 patients) of the phase I ivuxolimab trial. Study-level results and caveats: At doses of 0.1 to 3.0 mg/kg, clonal expansion of both CD4+ and CD8+ blood T cells was observed from baseline to week 6. Low levels of normalized T-cell clonal expansion were also seen in some nonresponding patients. After ivuxolimab, expanded clones were on average more numerous among CD8+ T cells than among CD4+ T cells. In the 0.1-3.0 mg/kg groups, partial responders had among the lowest normalized peripheral clonal expansion, particularly in CD8+ T cells. The antigen specificity of the peripheral T cells that underwent clonal expansion was not determined.

Trimming at the junction amounts to 4 bases on V and 0 bases on J, and the germline ends lie 13 bases apart. The CDR3 holds 16 amino acids from the cysteine to the phenylalanine. Left in the record is the CDR3 DNA by itself, 48 bases read in frame from the first base. CDR1 is given as LNHDA and CDR2 as SQIVND, both from the germline V gene (reference sequence). To sequence the TCRbeta CDR3 region, genomic DNA was isolated from the sorted cells. TCRbeta CDR3 regions were sequenced using the immunoSEQ Assay. TCRdb obtained this table from immuneACCESS and retained in-frame rearrangements with V and J assigned. These tables miss some clones; where compared with another copy, unresolved V genes account for less than half of the shortfall, and the remainder is unexplained. In this sample the table shows under 80,000 clones, roughly 90% of which occur a single time. Around 0.8% of the sample is held by the ten biggest clonotypes.

Patients with autoimmune disease history or receiving systemic immunosuppression were excluded from the trial. Peripheral blood for TCR sequencing was drawn from every dose cohort at baseline, at cycle 4 day 1 and at cycle 7 day 1. Samples were obtained from an open-label, multicenter, first-in-human phase I dose-escalation trial of ivuxolimab. Adults with locally advanced or metastatic head and neck squamous cell, hepatocellular, melanoma or renal cell carcinoma were enrolled in the trial. CD4+ and CD8+ T cells were sorted separately from peripheral blood before TCR sequencing. Points on this clone: Its antigen remains undetermined. Per-nucleotide qualities are absent, and no much larger clonotype sits a single base away.

The material sequenced was CD4+ or CD8+ T cells sorted from blood, taken in a trial of the OX40 agonist ivuxolimab. The chain links TRBV19 with TRBJ2-4; TRBD1 could be the D gene, as 5 bases match. This receptor was identified in an adult with an advanced solid tumor such as melanoma, head and neck, liver or kidney cancer. The CDR3 protein is CASSTRQIRAKNIQYF. The DNA sequence reads TGTGCCAGTAGTACCCGACAGATCCGAGCCAAAAACATTCAGTACTTC.